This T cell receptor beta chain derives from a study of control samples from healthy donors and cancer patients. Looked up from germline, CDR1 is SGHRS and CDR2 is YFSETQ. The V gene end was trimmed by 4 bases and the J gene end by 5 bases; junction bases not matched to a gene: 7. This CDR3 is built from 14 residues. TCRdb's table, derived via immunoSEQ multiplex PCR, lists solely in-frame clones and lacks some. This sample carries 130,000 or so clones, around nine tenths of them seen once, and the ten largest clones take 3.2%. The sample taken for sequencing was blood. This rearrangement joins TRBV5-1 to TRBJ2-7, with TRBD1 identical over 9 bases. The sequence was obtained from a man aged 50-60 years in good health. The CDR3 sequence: CASSHTGGRDEQYF. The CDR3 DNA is TGCGCCAGCAGCCATACAGGGGGCAGGGACGAGCAGTACTTC.